This is a list of T cell receptor beta chains from one sample in a study of blood T cells in healthy people across ages. Each CDR3 protein is one row after TCRdb ran MiXCR on the 5' RACE reads. Of more than 1 million distinct CDR3 sequences listed, around 43% were seen once; the top ten hold under 20%. The sequenced sample consisted of blood. The receptors here all came from a woman aged 55-70 years in good health. CDR3s include the opening cysteine and the closing phenylalanine or tryptophan. D genes are given only for firm matches. Expanded clones get a size class; other rows say once, few or many, or leave the size out.

J gene | D gene | clone size | V gene | CDR3 protein | CDR3 DNA
TRBJ2-1 | - | few | TRBV7-9 | CASSLLGSGSSYNEQFF | TGTGCCAGCAGCTTACTCGGGAGTGGGTCTTCCTACAATGAGCAGTTCTTC
TRBJ2-3 | - | few | TRBV3-1 | CASSQESPSTDTQYF | TGTGCCAGCAGCCAAGAAAGCCCAAGCACAGATACGCAGTATTTT
TRBJ2-7 | - | few | TRBV20-1 | CSARDPASEVSYEQYF | TGCAGTGCTAGAGATCCGGCTAGCGAAGTCTCCTACGAGCAGTACTTC
TRBJ2-1 | - | - | TRBV10-2 | CASSGLGGNEQFF | TGCGCCAGCAGCGGCTTAGGAGGCAATGAGCAGTTCTTC
TRBJ2-7 | - | - | TRBV5-1 | CASSLEGGVPTYEQYF | TGCGCCAGCAGCTTGGAGGGGGGGGTTCCCACCTACGAGCAGTACTTC
TRBJ2-7 | TRBD2 | once | TRBV5-1 | CASSSTAGSGYQNNEQYF | TGCGCCAGCAGCTCCACTGCGGGTAGCGGGTACCAAAACAATGAGCAGTACTTC
TRBJ2-1 | - | - | TRBV20-1 | CSARKGSGYNEQFF | TGCAGTGCTAGAAAGGGTTCTGGCTACAATGAGCAGTTCTTC
TRBJ2-7 | TRBD2 | few | TRBV27 | CATQSGRGEQYF | TGTGCCACCCAGAGCGGGAGAGGCGAGCAGTACTTC
TRBJ1-2 | - | few | TRBV28 | CASREQIVLGYTF | TGTGCCAGCAGAGAACAGATCGTCCTTGGCTACACCTTC
TRBJ2-7 | - | - | TRBV20-1 | CSARDVDSYEQYF | TGCAGTGCTAGAGATGTCGACTCCTACGAGCAGTACTTC
TRBJ2-5 | - | - | TRBV15 | CATSSPGTHQETQYF | TGTGCCACCAGCAGTCCCGGGACCCACCAAGAGACCCAGTACTTC
TRBJ2-7 | - | - | TRBV6-5 | CASSYEDSYNEQYF | TGTGCCAGCAGTTACGAGGACTCCTACAATGAGCAGTACTTC
TRBJ2-7 | - | - | TRBV11-2 | CASSLQGPTTYEQYF | TGTGCCAGCAGCCTCCAGGGGCCAACGACGTACGAGCAGTACTTC
TRBJ2-7 | TRBD1 | few | TRBV20-1 | CSARLPGQGYEQYF | TGCAGTGCTCGCCTCCCGGGACAGGGCTACGAGCAGTACTTC
TRBJ2-7 | - | few | TRBV29-1 | CSVADGRNEQYF | TGCAGCGTAGCGGACGGACGCAATGAGCAGTACTTC
TRBJ2-5 | - | - | TRBV6-1 | CATRGLGQAQETQYF | TGTGCCACCAGGGGACTAGGACAGGCTCAAGAGACCCAGTACTTC
TRBJ2-3 | - | - | TRBV12-3/TRBV12-4 | CASSLMGLGDTQYF | TGTGCCAGCAGTTTAATGGGACTGGGGGATACGCAGTATTTT
TRBJ2-5 | - | - | TRBV5-1 | CASSLDGVLQETQYF | TGCGCCAGCAGCTTGGACGGAGTCCTCCAAGAGACCCAGTACTTC
TRBJ2-1 | - | - | TRBV28 | CASSLARTSVGEQFF | TGTGCCAGCAGTTTGGCCAGAACGAGTGTGGGTGAGCAGTTCTTC
TRBJ2-2 | - | - | TRBV13 | CASSSGSVLGELFF | TGTGCCAGCAGCTCTGGCAGTGTCCTGGGGGAGCTGTTTTTT
TRBJ2-7 | TRBD2 | - | TRBV24-1 | CATSDGIAGVSYEQYF | TGTGCCACCAGTGATGGAATAGCGGGAGTCTCCTACGAGCAGTACTTC
TRBJ1-1 | TRBD1 | - | TRBV20-1 | CSARKQGAMNTEAFF | TGCAGTGCTAGGAAACAGGGGGCTATGAACACTGAAGCTTTCTTT
TRBJ2-7 | TRBD1 | - | TRBV6-5 | CASSYGTGSLGAYEQYF | TGTGCCAGCAGTTACGGGACAGGGAGTTTGGGGGCCTACGAGCAGTACTTC
TRBJ2-1 | - | - | TRBV30 | CAWSLQGYNEQFF | TGTGCCTGGAGTCTGCAGGGGTACAATGAGCAGTTCTTC
TRBJ2-7 | - | - | TRBV20-1 | CSARDGEKGIYEQYF | TGCAGTGCTAGAGACGGGGAAAAGGGCATCTACGAGCAGTACTTC
TRBJ2-7 | - | - | TRBV10-1 | CACSESRQRSYEQYF | TGCGCCTGCAGTGAATCCCGACAGCGCTCCTACGAGCAGTACTTC
TRBJ2-7 | - | - | TRBV18 | CASSPGTEAYEQYF | TGTGCCAGCTCACCCGGGACCGAAGCCTACGAGCAGTACTTC
TRBJ2-1 | TRBD2 | - | TRBV27 | CASGRAKVTYNEQFF | TGTGCCAGCGGGAGGGCGAAGGTTACCTACAATGAGCAGTTCTTC
TRBJ2-7 | - | - | TRBV20-1 | CSARLMKLSYEQYF | TGCAGTGCTAGACTCATGAAACTCTCCTACGAGCAGTACTTC
TRBJ1-5 | - | - | TRBV28 | CASEQGLEQPQHF | TGTGCCAGCGAACAGGGTTTAGAGCAGCCCCAGCATTTT
TRBJ2-5 | - | few | TRBV25-1 | CASSDATLGQYF | TGTGCCAGCAGTGATGCCACTCTCGGGCAGTACTTC
TRBJ2-7 | - | - | TRBV6-2/TRBV6-3 | CASKASRVTGLSSYEQYF | TGTGCCAGCAAAGCCTCAAGGGTTACAGGGTTGAGCTCCTACGAGCAGTACTTC
TRBJ2-1 | - | many | TRBV7-2 | CASSLAPGRGYNEQFF | TGTGCCAGCAGCTTAGCTCCGGGACGCGGCTACAATGAGCAGTTCTTC
TRBJ1-4 | TRBD1 | - | TRBV19 | CASSYAGTGSEKLFF | TGTGCCAGTAGTTACGCCGGGACAGGTAGCGAAAAACTGTTTTTT
TRBJ2-3 | TRBD2 | - | TRBV6-6 | CASNGLAGSTDTQYF | TGTGCCAGCAACGGACTAGCGGGATCCACAGATACGCAGTATTTT
TRBJ2-1 | TRBD2 | few | TRBV30 | CAWSVGSREREQFF | TGTGCCTGGAGTGTGGGATCGCGGGAGCGGGAGCAGTTCTTC
TRBJ1-6 | - | - | TRBV6-2/TRBV6-3 | CASGPSSYNSPLHF | TGTGCCAGCGGCCCTAGCTCCTATAATTCACCCCTCCACTTT
TRBJ2-3 | TRBD1 | - | TRBV7-9 | CASSPPNVPGQGFTDTQYF | TGTGCCAGCAGCCCACCCAACGTCCCGGGACAGGGATTCACAGATACGCAGTATTTT
TRBJ2-7 | - | - | TRBV4-1 | CASSQGGPYNEQYF | TGCGCCAGCAGCCAAGGAGGGCCCTACAATGAGCAGTACTTC
TRBJ1-5 | - | few | TRBV20-1 | CSALPPGGLGNQPQHF | TGCAGTGCTCTCCCCCCGGGGGGGCTAGGTAATCAGCCCCAGCATTTT
TRBJ2-5 | TRBD1 | - | TRBV7-2 | CASSHRGPNEETQYF | TGTGCCAGCAGCCACAGGGGGCCGAACGAGGAGACCCAGTACTTC